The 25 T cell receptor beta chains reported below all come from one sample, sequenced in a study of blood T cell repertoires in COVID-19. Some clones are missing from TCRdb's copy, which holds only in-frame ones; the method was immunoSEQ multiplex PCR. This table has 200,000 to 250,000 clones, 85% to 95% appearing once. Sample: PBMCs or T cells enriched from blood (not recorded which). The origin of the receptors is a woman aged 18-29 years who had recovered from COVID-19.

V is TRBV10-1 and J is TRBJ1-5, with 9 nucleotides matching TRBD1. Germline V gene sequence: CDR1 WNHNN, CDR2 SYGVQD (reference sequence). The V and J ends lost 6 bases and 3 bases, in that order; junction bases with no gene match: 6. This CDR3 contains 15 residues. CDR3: CASSKGQGNNQPQHF. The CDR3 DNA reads TGCGCCAGCAGCAAGGGACAGGGAAACAATCAGCCCCAGCATTTT.

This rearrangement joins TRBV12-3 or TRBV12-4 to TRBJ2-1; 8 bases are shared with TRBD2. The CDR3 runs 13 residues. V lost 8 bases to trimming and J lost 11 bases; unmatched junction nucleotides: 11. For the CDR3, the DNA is TGTGCCAGCGGATCGGCTAGCGGGTTACAGCAGTTCTTC. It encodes CASGSASGLQQFF.

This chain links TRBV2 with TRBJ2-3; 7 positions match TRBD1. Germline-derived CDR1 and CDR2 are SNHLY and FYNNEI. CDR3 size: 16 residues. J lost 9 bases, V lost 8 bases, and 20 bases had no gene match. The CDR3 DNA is TGTGCCAGCGGTCCGTTAGGGACAGCGGTCACAGTCACGCAGTATTTT. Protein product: CASGPLGTAVTVTQYF.

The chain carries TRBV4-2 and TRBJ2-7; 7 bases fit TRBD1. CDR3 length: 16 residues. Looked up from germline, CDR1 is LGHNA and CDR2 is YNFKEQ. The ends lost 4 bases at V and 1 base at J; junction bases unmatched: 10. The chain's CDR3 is CASSPIGETGSYEQYF. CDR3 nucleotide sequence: TGTGCCAGCAGCCCTATCGGGGAGACAGGGTCCTACGAGCAGTACTTC.

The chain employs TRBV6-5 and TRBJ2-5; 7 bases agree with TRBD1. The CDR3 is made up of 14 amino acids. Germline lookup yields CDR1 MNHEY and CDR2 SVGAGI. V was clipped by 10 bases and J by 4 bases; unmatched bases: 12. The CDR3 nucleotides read TGTGCCACCACAATAAGACAGGGTGGAGAGACCCAGTACTTC. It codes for CATTIRQGGETQYF.

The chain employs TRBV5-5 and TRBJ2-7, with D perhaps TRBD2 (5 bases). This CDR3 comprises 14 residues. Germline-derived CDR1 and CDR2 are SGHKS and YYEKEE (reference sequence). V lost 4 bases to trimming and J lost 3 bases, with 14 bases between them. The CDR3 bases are TGTGCCAGCAGCCTGGGTATAGGAGGCTACGAGCAGTACTTC. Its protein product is CASSLGIGGYEQYF.

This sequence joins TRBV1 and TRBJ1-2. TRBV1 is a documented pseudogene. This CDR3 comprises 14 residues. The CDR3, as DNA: TGCACCAGCAGTCAAGAGCCCCTAAACTATGGCTACACCTTC. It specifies CTSSQEPLNYGYTF.

CDR3 protein: CASTPRASPGGSYEQYF. CDR3 nucleotides: TGCGCCAGCACTCCCAGGGCGAGTCCAGGGGGGTCCTACGAGCAGTACTTC. V and J are TRBV4-1 and TRBJ2-7; possibly TRBD1 for D (7 bases). Trimming left V 7 bases short and J 1 base short, with 23 bases between. CDR3 length equals 17 residues. Germline values: CDR1 MGHRA, CDR2 YSYEKL.

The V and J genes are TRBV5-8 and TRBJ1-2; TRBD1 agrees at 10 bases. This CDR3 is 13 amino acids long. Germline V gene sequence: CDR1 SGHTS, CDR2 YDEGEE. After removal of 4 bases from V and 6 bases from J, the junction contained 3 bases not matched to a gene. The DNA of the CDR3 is TGTGCCAGCAGCCGGGACAGGGGAGATGGCTACACCTTC. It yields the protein CASSRDRGDGYTF.

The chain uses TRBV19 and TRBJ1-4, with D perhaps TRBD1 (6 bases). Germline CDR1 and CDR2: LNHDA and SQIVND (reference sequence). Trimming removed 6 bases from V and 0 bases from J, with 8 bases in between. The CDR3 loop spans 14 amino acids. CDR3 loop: CASRNRATNEKLFF. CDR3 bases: TGTGCCAGTAGAAACAGGGCAACTAATGAAAAACTGTTTTTT.

For the CDR3, the DNA is TGCGCCAGCAGCTTGGGTTGGGGGGTTAATTCACCCCTCCACTTT. It translates to CASSLGWGVNSPLHF. The gene calls are TRBV5-1 and TRBJ1-6; possible D gene TRBD1, 5 bases. Germline V gives CDR1 SGHRS, CDR2 YFSETQ. The CDR3 is 15 amino acids. V was pared by 0 bases and J by 6 bases, with 10 bases between.

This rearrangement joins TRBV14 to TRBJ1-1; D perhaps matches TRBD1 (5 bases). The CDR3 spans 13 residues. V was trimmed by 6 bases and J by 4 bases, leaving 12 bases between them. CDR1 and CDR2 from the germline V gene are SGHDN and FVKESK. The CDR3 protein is CASRTVSGTEAFF. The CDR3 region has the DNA TGTGCCAGCAGGACAGTCTCCGGCACTGAAGCTTTCTTT.

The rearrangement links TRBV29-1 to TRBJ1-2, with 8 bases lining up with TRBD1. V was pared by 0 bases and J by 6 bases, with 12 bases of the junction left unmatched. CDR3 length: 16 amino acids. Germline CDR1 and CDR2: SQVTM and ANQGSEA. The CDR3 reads CSVEDRGTGLDDGYTF. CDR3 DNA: TGCAGCGTTGAAGATCGGGGGACAGGTCTTGACGATGGCTACACCTTC. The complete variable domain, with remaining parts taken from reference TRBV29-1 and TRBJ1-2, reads SAVISQKPSRDICQRGTSLTIQCQVDSQVTMMFWYRQQPGQSLTLIATANQGSEATYESGFVIDKFPISRPNLTFSTLTVSNMSPEDSSIYLCSVEDRGTGLDDGYTFGSGTRLTVV.

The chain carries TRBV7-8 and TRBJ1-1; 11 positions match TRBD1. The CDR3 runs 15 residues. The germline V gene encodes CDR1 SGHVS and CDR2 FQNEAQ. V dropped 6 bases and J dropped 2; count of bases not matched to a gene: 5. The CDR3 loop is CASRGTGGLNTEAFF. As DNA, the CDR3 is TGTGCCAGCAGGGGGACAGGGGGACTTAACACTGAAGCTTTCTTT.

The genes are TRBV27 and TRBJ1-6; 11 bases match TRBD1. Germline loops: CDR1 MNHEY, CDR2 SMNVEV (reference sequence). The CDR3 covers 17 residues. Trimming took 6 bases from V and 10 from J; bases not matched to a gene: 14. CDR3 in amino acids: CASRTPPGTGGTSPLHF. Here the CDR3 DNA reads TGTGCCAGCAGAACTCCCCCCGGGACAGGGGGTACCTCACCCCTCCACTTT.

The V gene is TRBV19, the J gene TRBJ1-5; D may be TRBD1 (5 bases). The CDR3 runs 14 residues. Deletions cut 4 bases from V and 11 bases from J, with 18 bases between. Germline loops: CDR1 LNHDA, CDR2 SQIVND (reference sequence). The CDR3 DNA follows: TGTGCCAGTAGTACCCAGATGACAGTCCTGTCCCAGCATTTT. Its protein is CASSTQMTVLSQHF.

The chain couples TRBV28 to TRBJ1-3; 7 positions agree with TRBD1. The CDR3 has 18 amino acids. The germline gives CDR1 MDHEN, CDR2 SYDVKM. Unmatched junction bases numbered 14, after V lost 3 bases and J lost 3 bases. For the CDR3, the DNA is TGTGCCAGCAGTTTTGGGGTCCTAACAGGGGAGGATGGAAACACCATATATTTT. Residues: CASSFGVLTGEDGNTIYF.

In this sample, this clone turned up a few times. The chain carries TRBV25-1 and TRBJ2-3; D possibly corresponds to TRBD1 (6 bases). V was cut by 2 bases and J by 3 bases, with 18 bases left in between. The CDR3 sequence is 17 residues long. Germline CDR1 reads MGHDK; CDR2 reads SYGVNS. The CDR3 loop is CASSEQGQDLLTDTQYF. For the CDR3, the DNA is TGTGCCAGCAGTGAACAGGGGCAGGACCTTTTGACAGATACGCAGTATTTT.

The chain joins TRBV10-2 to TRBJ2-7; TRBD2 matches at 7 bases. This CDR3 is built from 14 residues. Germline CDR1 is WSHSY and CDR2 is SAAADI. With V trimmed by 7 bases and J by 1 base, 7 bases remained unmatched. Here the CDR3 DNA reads TGCGCCAGCACCCAAGTGGGGGGGTCCTACGAGCAGTACTTC. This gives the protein CASTQVGGSYEQYF.

CDR3 in DNA: TGTGCCAGCAGCTTGGGGACTGGCGACTACAATGAGCAGTTCTTC. Amino acid sequence: CASSLGTGDYNEQFF. V usage is TRBV5-6 and J usage is TRBJ2-1; TRBD2 might be the D (5 bases). CDR1 is SGHDT and CDR2 is YYEEEE in the germline V gene. The CDR3 sequence is 15 residues long. The V end lost 0 bases, the J end lost 3 bases, and 10 bases lay between the germline ends.

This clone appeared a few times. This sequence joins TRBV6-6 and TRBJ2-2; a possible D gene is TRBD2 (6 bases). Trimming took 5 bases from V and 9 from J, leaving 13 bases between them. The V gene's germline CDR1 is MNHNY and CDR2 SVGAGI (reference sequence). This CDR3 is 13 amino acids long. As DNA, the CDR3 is TGTGCCAGCAGTGATACAGGCGGGAGGGAGCTGTTTTTT. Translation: CASSDTGGRELFF.

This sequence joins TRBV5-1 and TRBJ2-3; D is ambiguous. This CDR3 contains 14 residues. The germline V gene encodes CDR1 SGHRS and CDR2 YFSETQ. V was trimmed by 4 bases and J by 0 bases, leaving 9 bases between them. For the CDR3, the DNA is TGCGCCAGCAGCACGGCCGGGAGCACAGATACGCAGTATTTT. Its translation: CASSTAGSTDTQYF.

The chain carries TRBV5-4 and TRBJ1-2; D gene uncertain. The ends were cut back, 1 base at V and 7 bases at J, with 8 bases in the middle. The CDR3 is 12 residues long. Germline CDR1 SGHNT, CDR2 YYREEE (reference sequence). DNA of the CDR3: TGTGCCAGCAGCTTGTACGAAGCTGGCTACACCTTC. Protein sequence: CASSLYEAGYTF.

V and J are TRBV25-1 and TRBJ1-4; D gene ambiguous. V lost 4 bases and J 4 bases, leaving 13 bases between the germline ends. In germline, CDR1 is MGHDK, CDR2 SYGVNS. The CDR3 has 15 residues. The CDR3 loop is CASSGLWASNEKLFF. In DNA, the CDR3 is TGTGCCAGCAGTGGCCTTTGGGCCAGTAATGAAAAACTGTTTTTT.

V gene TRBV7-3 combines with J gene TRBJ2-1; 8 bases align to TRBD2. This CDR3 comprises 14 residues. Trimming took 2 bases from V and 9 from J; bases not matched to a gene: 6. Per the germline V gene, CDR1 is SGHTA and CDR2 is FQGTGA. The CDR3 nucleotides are TGTGCCAGCAGCTTAGGGACTAGTGGGAGTGAGCAGTTCTTC. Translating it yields CASSLGTSGSEQFF.